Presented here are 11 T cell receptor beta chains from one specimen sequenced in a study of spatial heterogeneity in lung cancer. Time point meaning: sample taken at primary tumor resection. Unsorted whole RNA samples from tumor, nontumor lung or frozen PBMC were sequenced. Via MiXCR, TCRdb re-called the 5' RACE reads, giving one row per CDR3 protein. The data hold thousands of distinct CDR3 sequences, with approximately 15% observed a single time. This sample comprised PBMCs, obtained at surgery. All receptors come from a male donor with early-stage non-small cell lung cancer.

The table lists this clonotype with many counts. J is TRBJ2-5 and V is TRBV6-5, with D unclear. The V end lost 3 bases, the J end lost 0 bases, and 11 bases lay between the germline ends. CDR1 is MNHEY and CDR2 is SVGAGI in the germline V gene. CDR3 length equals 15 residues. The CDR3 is CASSYWPFDQETQYF. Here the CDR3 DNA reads TGTGCCAGCAGTTATTGGCCCTTCGACCAAGAGACCCAGTACTTC.

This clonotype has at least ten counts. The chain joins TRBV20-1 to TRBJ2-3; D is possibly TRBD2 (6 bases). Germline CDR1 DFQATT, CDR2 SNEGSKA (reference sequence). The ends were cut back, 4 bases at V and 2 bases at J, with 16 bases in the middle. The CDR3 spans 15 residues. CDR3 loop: CSAIPWAGSTDTQYF. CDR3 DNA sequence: TGCAGTGCTATCCCTTGGGCGGGATCCACAGATACGCAGTATTTT.

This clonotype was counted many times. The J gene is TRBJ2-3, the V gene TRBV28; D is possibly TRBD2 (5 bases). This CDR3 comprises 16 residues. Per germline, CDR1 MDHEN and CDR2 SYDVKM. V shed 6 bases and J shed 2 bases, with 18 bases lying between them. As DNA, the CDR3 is TGTGCCAGCAGAAAACTTAGCGATTTGGTCACAGATACGCAGTATTTT. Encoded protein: CASRKLSDLVTDTQYF.

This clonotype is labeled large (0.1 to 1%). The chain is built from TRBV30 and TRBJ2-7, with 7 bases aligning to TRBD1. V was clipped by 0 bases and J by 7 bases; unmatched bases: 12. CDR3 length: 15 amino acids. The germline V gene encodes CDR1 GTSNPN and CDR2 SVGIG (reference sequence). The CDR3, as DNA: TGTGCCTGGAGTGTCTCGACAGGGCCCCTAAGGGAGCAGTACTTC. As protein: CAWSVSTGPLREQYF.

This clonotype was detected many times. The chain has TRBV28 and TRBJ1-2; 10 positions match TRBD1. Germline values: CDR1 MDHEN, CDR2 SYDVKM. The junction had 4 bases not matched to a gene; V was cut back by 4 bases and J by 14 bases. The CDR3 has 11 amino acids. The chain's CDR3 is CASSSDRGLTF. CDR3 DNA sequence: TGTGCCAGCAGTTCCGACAGGGGGCTAACCTTC.

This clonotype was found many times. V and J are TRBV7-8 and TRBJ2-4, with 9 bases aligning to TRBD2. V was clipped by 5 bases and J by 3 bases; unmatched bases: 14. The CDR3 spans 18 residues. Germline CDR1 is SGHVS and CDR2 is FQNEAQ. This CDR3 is CASSPPYRLAGIKNIQYF. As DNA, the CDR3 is TGTGCCAGCAGCCCCCCTTATCGCCTAGCGGGGATCAAAAACATTCAGTACTTC.

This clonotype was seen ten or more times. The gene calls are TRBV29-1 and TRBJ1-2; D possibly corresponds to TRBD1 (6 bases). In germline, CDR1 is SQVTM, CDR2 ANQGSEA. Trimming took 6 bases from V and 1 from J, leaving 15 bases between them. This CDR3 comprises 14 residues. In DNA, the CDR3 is TGCAGCGTGGAAAACAGGGAGAATAACTATGGCTACACCTTC. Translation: CSVENRENNYGYTF.

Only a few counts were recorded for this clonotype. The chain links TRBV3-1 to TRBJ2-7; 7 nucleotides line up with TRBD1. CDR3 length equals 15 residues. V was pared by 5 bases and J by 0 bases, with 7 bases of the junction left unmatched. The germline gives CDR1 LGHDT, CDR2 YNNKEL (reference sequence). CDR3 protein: CASSSRDRASYEQYF. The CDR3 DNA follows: TGTGCCAGCAGCTCTCGGGACAGAGCCTCCTACGAGCAGTACTTC.

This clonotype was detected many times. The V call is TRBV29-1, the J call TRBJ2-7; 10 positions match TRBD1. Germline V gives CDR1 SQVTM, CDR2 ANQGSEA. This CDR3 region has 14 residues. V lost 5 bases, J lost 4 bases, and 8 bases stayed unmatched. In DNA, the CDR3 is TGCAGCGTTTCGGACAGGGGGAGATATTACGAGCAGTACTTC. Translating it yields CSVSDRGRYYEQYF.

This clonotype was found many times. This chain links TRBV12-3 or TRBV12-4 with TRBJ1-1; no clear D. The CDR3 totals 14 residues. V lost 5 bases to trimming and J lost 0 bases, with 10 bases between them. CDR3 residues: CASSKESMNTEAFF. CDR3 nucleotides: TGTGCCAGCAGTAAGGAGTCCATGAACACTGAAGCTTTCTTT.

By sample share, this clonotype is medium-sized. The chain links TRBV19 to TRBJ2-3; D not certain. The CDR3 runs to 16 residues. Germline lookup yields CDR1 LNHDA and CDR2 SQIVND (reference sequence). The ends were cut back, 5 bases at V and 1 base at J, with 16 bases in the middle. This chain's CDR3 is CASSSSRQPGTDTQYF. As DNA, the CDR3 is TGTGCCAGTAGTTCCTCCCGGCAGCCAGGCACAGATACGCAGTATTTT.